This section outlines one T cell receptor (beta chain) sequence together with its context. The target antigen is unknown. This sample is part of a study of T cell responses to AZD1222 COVID-19 vaccine. Study-wide results and limits: Reports say nearly half of spike-specific TCRs go after unmutated variant regions. CD4 TCRs associated with vaccination spanned spike, dominating at 160-218 and 743-854. With two AZD1222 doses given, Spike-specific TCR breadth and depth both rose. Clonal diversity was possibly underestimated, and the donors were mostly white British, with more females.

Assay: immunoSEQ multiplex PCR; the TCRdb copy retains only in-frame clones and omits some. Found here are about 170,000 clones, 70% to 90% of them singletons; the top ten hold more than 4%. The CDR3 spans 13 residues. V dropped 5 bases and J dropped 5 bases, with 13 bases sitting between them. V usage is TRBV12-3 or TRBV12-4 and J usage is TRBJ2-7; D is possibly TRBD2 (6 bases). This specimen was peripheral blood, taken 28 days after the second dose of the MenACWY control vaccine. This TCR derives from an adult who received the MenACWY meningococcal vaccine as a control. Here the CDR3 DNA reads TGTGCCAGCAGTGCGGGACCCCGGGACGAGCAGTACTTC. Its protein is CASSAGPRDEQYF.